A selection of T cell receptor beta chains follows, all from one sample in a study of blood T cell repertoires in COVID-19. TCRdb keeps only in-frame clones here, not all; method: immunoSEQ multiplex PCR. Here the sample spans approximately 310,000 clones, approximately 85% being singletons. Material: PBMCs or T cells enriched from blood (not recorded which). These receptors all stem from a man in his thirties or forties who had recovered from COVID-19. Both conserved end residues are part of each CDR3. Fields, in order: clone size, D gene, V gene, J gene, CDR3 DNA, CDR3 protein. The D gene is left open where the match is weak. The listing skips clone size in some rows; elsewhere it reads once, few, many or a size class.

few,.,TRBV11-2,TRBJ2-6,TGTGCCAGCAGCTTAGATAGGAGTTGGCTTCTGTTCTCTGGGGCCAACGTCCTGACTTTC,CASSLDRSWLLFSGANVLTF
.,TRBD2,TRBV9,TRBJ2-6,TGTGCCAGCAGCGTAGGGGAGGGGTCTGGGGCCAACGTCCTGACTTTC,CASSVGEGSGANVLTF
few,.,TRBV4-1,TRBJ2-1,TGCGCCAGCAGCCCTAGGGTGGGGACTTTTACCTACAATGAGCAGTTCTTC,CASSPRVGTFTYNEQFF
.,.,TRBV6-1,TRBJ1-5,TGTGCCAGCAGTGAAGTGGGGAGTTCCAATCAGCCCCAGCATTTT,CASSEVGSSNQPQHF
.,.,TRBV7-2,TRBJ2-2,TGTGCCAGCAGCAGAGATCGGGGAACCGGGGAGCTGTTTTTT,CASSRDRGTGELFF
few,TRBD2,TRBV11-2,TRBJ2-1,TGTGCCAGCAGCTCCGGCGGGACTAGCGTCTTCTCCTACAATGAGCAGTTCTTC,CASSSGGTSVFSYNEQFF
.,TRBD2,TRBV7-2,TRBJ2-1,TGTGCCAGCAGCTTAGGACCGAGGGAGGGTGAGCAGTTCTTC,CASSLGPREGEQFF
once,.,TRBV7-2,TRBJ1-1,TGTGCCAGCAGCTTAGGTAAGGCGGGTGGAGGGGACACTGAAGCTTTCTTT,CASSLGKAGGGDTEAFF
.,TRBD1,TRBV4-3,TRBJ1-5,TGCGCCAGCAGCCATGACAGGGGACTTAATCAGCCCCAGCATTTT,CASSHDRGLNQPQHF
.,.,TRBV11-2,TRBJ1-1,TGTGCCAGCAGCTTATCTACAGGGCACACTGAAGCTTTCTTT,CASSLSTGHTEAFF
few,.,TRBV27,TRBJ2-1,TGTGCCAGCAGCCAATTACAGGGTTCCTACAATGAGCAGTTCTTC,CASSQLQGSYNEQFF
.,TRBD1,TRBV19,TRBJ1-4,TGTGCCAGTCGGCCGGGACAGGGAGATGAAAAACTGTTTTTT,CASRPGQGDEKLFF
.,.,TRBV6-1,TRBJ1-1,TGTGCCAGCAGTGATTCTCGGGTGGGCACTGAAGCTTTCTTT,CASSDSRVGTEAFF
.,.,TRBV6-5,TRBJ1-2,TGTGCCAGCAGACCAGAGGGAGATGGCTACACCTTC,CASRPEGDGYTF
once,.,TRBV5-1,TRBJ2-2,TGCGCCAGCAGCCCAGCGTGGGGGCCCACCGGGGAGCTGTTTTTT,CASSPAWGPTGELFF
.,.,TRBV5-1,TRBJ2-2,TGCGCCAGCAGTGGAGGGCCCGGGATGCCCGGGGAGCTGTTTTTT,CASSGGPGMPGELFF
.,.,TRBV19,TRBJ1-5,TGTGCCAGTAGTACCGAGGGATTTAGCAATCAGCCCCAGCATTTT,CASSTEGFSNQPQHF
.,.,TRBV15,TRBJ1-1,TGTGCCACCAGCAGTGACATCCTGAACACTGAAGCTTTCTTT,CATSSDILNTEAFF
.,.,TRBV30,TRBJ2-3,TGTGCCTGGAGCCTCGAGGGACTTTATGGCGCAGATACGCAGTATTTT,CAWSLEGLYGADTQYF
few,.,TRBV6-1,TRBJ1-3,TGTGCCAGCAGTGAGTGGCAGGAGGCTGGAAACACCATATATTTT,CASSEWQEAGNTIYF